The 15 T cell receptor beta chains presented below share a single source sample, sequenced in a study of beta chain features in type 1 diabetes. TCRB transcripts that were expressed got sequenced, as all of the isolated RNA had been reverse transcribed. Using immunoSEQ multiplex PCR, the repertoire was profiled, and TCRdb retains in-frame clones only, with some absent. Here the sample spans about 900,000 clones, roughly a sixth being singletons. The sample consisted of naive CD4+ T cells from blood. The receptors originated from a woman aged 18-30 years in good health.

The chain is built from TRBV5-1 and TRBJ2-5; D remains unclear. This CDR3 comprises 14 residues. In germline, CDR1 is SGHRS, CDR2 YFSETQ. V lost 3 bases, J lost 3 bases, and 12 bases lay in between. The DNA for the CDR3 is TGCGCCAGCAGCTCCACGACTTCTAAAGAGACCCAGTACTTC. Encoded protein: CASSSTTSKETQYF.

Comment on this clone: The identical CDR3 is also encoded by other nucleotide sequences in the sample. This sequence joins TRBV7-2 and TRBJ2-5; D not certain. The V and J ends lost 1 base and 0 bases respectively, with 6 bases between them. This CDR3 comprises 14 residues. CDR1 SGHTA and CDR2 FQGNSA come from the germline V gene. The CDR3 DNA reads TGTGCCAGCAGCTTAGGCCCAAACCAAGAGACCCAGTACTTC. It encodes CASSLGPNQETQYF.

The chain has TRBV18 and TRBJ2-7; 7 bases line up with TRBD1. The CDR3 totals 15 residues. J lost 4 bases, V lost 6 bases, and 12 bases had no gene match. The germline V gene encodes CDR1 KGHSH and CDR2 LQKENI. This chain's CDR3 is CASSRDGTVVYEQYF. The CDR3, as DNA: TGTGCCAGCTCTCGCGACGGGACAGTGGTATACGAGCAGTACTTC.

This clone was recorded a few times. The chain has TRBV5-6 and TRBJ2-7; no firm D call. From germline, CDR1 is SGHDT and CDR2 YYEEEE. The CDR3 has 15 residues. V gave up 3 bases and J gave up 2 bases, with 15 bases separating them. CDR3 in amino acids: CASSSPKGDTYEQYF. CDR3 nucleotide sequence: TGTGCCAGCAGCTCCCCGAAGGGCGACACCTACGAGCAGTACTTC.

This clone showed up just a few times. This rearrangement joins TRBV18 to TRBJ2-1, with 9 bases aligning to TRBD1. V lost 5 bases, J lost 2 bases, and 4 bases stayed unmatched. The CDR3 extends over 15 amino acids. Germline loops: CDR1 KGHSH, CDR2 LQKENI. CDR3 residues: CASSKDRGTYNEQFF. Written as DNA, the CDR3 is TGTGCCAGCTCAAAGGACAGGGGCACCTACAATGAGCAGTTCTTC.

This clone has just a few counts. The chain couples TRBV7-3 to TRBJ2-3; 9 bases align to TRBD2. The ends lost 1 base at V and 0 bases at J; junction bases unmatched: 8. Looked up from germline, CDR1 is SGHTA and CDR2 is FQGTGA. The length of the CDR3 is 18 residues. CDR3 DNA sequence: TGTGCCAGCAGCTTAAAACCGGCTAGCGGGACAAGCACAGATACGCAGTATTTT. This encodes CASSLKPASGTSTDTQYF. Looking up the rest from reference TRBV7-3 and TRBJ2-3 gives the full variable domain: GAGVSQTPSNKVTEKGKYVELRCDPISGHTALYWYRQSLGQGPEFLIYFQGTGAADDSGLPNDRFFAVRPEGSVSTLKIQRTERGDSAVYLCASSLKPASGTSTDTQYFGPGTRLTVL.

This clone was counted between two and nine times. The chain has TRBV18 and TRBJ2-3; the match to TRBD1 covers 8 bases. CDR3 length equals 15 residues. Trimming removed 5 bases from V and 1 base from J; junction bases left unmatched: 5. In germline, CDR1 is KGHSH, CDR2 LQKENI. The CDR3 DNA sequence: TGTGCCAGCTCAGGACAGGGATCGGGCACAGATACGCAGTATTTT. Protein sequence: CASSGQGSGTDTQYF.

This chain links TRBV7-6 with TRBJ2-7; 8 bases align to TRBD1. CDR1 SGHVS and CDR2 FNYEAQ come from the germline V gene. V dropped 2 bases and J dropped 1; count of bases not matched to a gene: 4. CDR3 size: 15 residues. The CDR3, as DNA: TGTGCCAGCAGCTTATTGGGACAGGATTCCTACGAGCAGTACTTC. Protein product: CASSLLGQDSYEQYF.

This clone has more than one count but fewer than ten. The chain links TRBV11-2 to TRBJ1-4; 7 positions match TRBD1. The length of the CDR3 is 14 residues. Germline V gene lookup returns CDR1 SGHAT and CDR2 FQNNGV. J gave up 6 bases and V 5 bases, and 6 bases lay outside the gene matches. This CDR3 reads CASSPRQGDEKLFF. The CDR3, as DNA: TGTGCCAGCAGCCCCAGACAGGGCGATGAAAAACTGTTTTTT.

The chain employs TRBV10-3 and TRBJ1-2, with 10 bases aligning to TRBD1. This CDR3 contains 14 residues. The ends lost 6 bases at V and 3 bases at J; junction bases unmatched: 4. Germline V lookup: CDR1 ENHRY, CDR2 SYGVKD. The CDR3 sequence: CAIRTGGVDYGYTF. The CDR3 nucleotides read TGTGCCATCAGGACAGGGGGCGTTGACTATGGCTACACCTTC.

This clone was detected a few times. The chain is built from TRBV7-2 and TRBJ1-1; D gene ambiguous. V was cut by 4 bases and J by 0 bases, with 6 bases left in between. The CDR3 extends over 13 amino acids. Per germline, CDR1 SGHTA and CDR2 FQGNSA. CDR3: CASSSRMNTEAFF. The CDR3 coding sequence is TGTGCCAGCAGCTCGAGGATGAACACTGAAGCTTTCTTT.

The chain carries TRBV28 and TRBJ2-2; a possible D gene is TRBD2 (5 bases). This CDR3 contains 14 residues. Trimming shortened V by 1 base and J by 6 bases, and 9 bases separated the two germline ends. Germline CDR1 is MDHEN and CDR2 is SYDVKM. As DNA, the CDR3 is TGTGCCAGCAGTTTATCGGGGTTGTCCGGGGAGCTGTTTTTT. Its protein product is CASSLSGLSGELFF. The variable domain in full, completed from reference TRBV28 and TRBJ2-2, reads DVKVTQSSRYLVKRTGEKVFLECVQDMDHENMFWYRQDPGLGLRLIYFSYDVKMKEKGDIPEGYSVSREKKERFSLILESASTNQTSMYLCASSLSGLSGELFFGEGSRLTVL.

This clone has more than one count but fewer than ten. The chain employs TRBV7-2 and TRBJ1-5; D not resolved. The V and J ends lost 1 base and 3 bases respectively, with 7 bases between them. CDR1 is SGHTA, CDR2 FQGNSA, per germline. The CDR3 extends over 14 amino acids. The CDR3 is CASSLDVTNQPQHF. CDR3 coding DNA: TGTGCCAGCAGCTTAGATGTGACCAATCAGCCCCAGCATTTT.

This chain connects TRBV5-4 to TRBJ2-3; D call uncertain. Germline V gives CDR1 SGHNT, CDR2 YYREEE (reference sequence). The CDR3 covers 15 residues. V dropped 0 bases and J dropped 1 base, with 9 bases sitting between them. CDR3 residues: CASSLEGTRTDTQYF. The CDR3 DNA sequence: TGTGCCAGCAGCTTGGAGGGTACTCGCACAGATACGCAGTATTTT.

Points on this clone: One end of the junction varies from germline; a read error may be responsible. This chain connects TRBV6-6 to TRBJ2-7; D tentatively fits TRBD1 or TRBD2 (5 bases each). Germline V CDR1 and CDR2: MNHNY, SVGAGI (reference sequence). The CDR3 is 12 residues long. The CDR3 spells CASSYPMGDAHF. The DNA for the CDR3 is TGTGCCAGCAGTTACCCCATGGGGGACGCACACTTC.